Presented here are 14 T cell receptor beta chains from one specimen sequenced in a study of T cell responses to AZD1222 COVID-19 vaccine. Sequenced by immunoSEQ multiplex PCR; TCRdb stores in-frame clones only, minus some. The table has 100,000 to 150,000 clones, 90% seen once. Sequencing was performed on peripheral blood, taken on day 0 of MenACWY control vaccination. All receptors derive from an adult in good health.

In its sample, this clone was seen once. V is TRBV10-1 and J is TRBJ1-5, with TRBD1 as a possible D gene (5 bases). The length of the CDR3 is 13 residues. Trimming took 8 bases from V and 6 from J, leaving 14 bases between them. The germline CDR1 and CDR2 sequences are WNHNN and SYGVQD (reference sequence). CDR3 nucleotides: TGCGCCAGCGCGAGGGGCGCCGGTCAGCCCCAGCATTTT. This encodes CASARGAGQPQHF.

This rearrangement joins TRBV7-9 to TRBJ1-1; D ambiguous. Germline lookup yields CDR1 SEHNR and CDR2 FQNEAQ (reference sequence). Trimming took off 3 bases at V and 1 base at J, with 6 bases between the two ends. This CDR3 has 13 residues. CDR3 residues: CASSFEGNTEAFF. The CDR3, as DNA: TGTGCCAGCAGCTTCGAGGGGAACACTGAAGCTTTCTTT.

The chain joins TRBV6-2 or TRBV6-3 to TRBJ1-2; D call uncertain. Germline lookup yields CDR1 MNHEY and CDR2 SVGEGT. With 5 bases removed from V and 1 base from J, the gap between germline ends came to 8 bases. The CDR3 sequence is 13 residues long. The CDR3 DNA is TGTGCCAGCAGTAGACACATTAACTATGGCTACACCTTC. It yields the protein CASSRHINYGYTF.

This clone has only a few counts. The chain couples TRBV28 to TRBJ1-5; D might be TRBD1 (5 bases). The germline CDR1 and CDR2 sequences are MDHEN and SYDVKM. The CDR3 consists of 14 residues. Trimming removed 7 bases at V and 1 base at J, with 11 bases between. This CDR3 reads CASTGQSSNQPQHF. CDR3 bases: TGTGCCAGCACAGGGCAATCCAGCAATCAGCCCCAGCATTTT.

Comments on this clone: This CDR3 is also generated by other DNA sequences in the sample. The V call is TRBV20-1, the J call TRBJ2-7; unclear D gene. The V gene lost 3 bases and the J gene lost 1 base, with 4 bases spanning the gap. From germline, CDR1 is DFQATT and CDR2 SNEGSKA (reference sequence). The length of the CDR3 is 11 residues. The CDR3 DNA sequence: TGCAGTGCTAGGGTATCCTACGAGCAGTACTTC. Translation: CSARVSYEQYF.

The chain couples TRBV24-1 to TRBJ1-1; the match to TRBD1 covers 8 bases. Per germline, CDR1 KGHDR and CDR2 SFDVKD. The length of the CDR3 is 11 residues. Trimming removed 7 bases from V and 8 bases from J; junction bases left unmatched: 2. Here the CDR3 reads CATRGTGEAFF. Here the CDR3 DNA reads TGTGCCACCAGAGGGACAGGCGAAGCTTTCTTT.

CDR3 nucleotides: TGTGCCAGCAGCATGGGACAAGTGAACACTGAAGCTTTCTTT. This translates into CASSMGQVNTEAFF. The chain recombines TRBV3-1 (or the pseudogene TRBV3-2) with TRBJ1-1; the D gene is possibly TRBD1 (6 bases). The germline V gene encodes CDR1 LGHDT and CDR2 YNNKEL (reference sequence). The CDR3 covers 14 residues. Deletions cut 5 bases from V and 0 bases from J, with 10 bases between.

The table lists this clone with a count of one. Written as DNA, the CDR3 is TGTGCCAGCAGTTTAGAGGGTATGTCTGCATATTTT. This translates into CASSLEGMSAYF. The rearrangement joins TRBV12-3 or TRBV12-4 to TRBJ1-3; D gene unclear. The CDR3 runs to 12 residues. V was trimmed by 1 base and J by 15 bases, leaving 13 bases between them.

DNA for the CDR3: TGTGCCAGCAGCCAGGACTACAATTCCCCCAAAAACATTCAGTACTTC. Translation: CASSQDYNSPKNIQYF. The V and J genes are TRBV3-1 (or the pseudogene TRBV3-2) and TRBJ2-4; D may be TRBD2 (6 bases). Deletions cut 3 bases from V and 2 bases from J, with 14 bases between. Looked up from germline, CDR1 is LGHDT and CDR2 is YNNKEL (reference sequence). The CDR3 totals 16 residues.

The chain is built from TRBV20-1 and TRBJ1-1; 9 bases are shared with TRBD1. Germline CDR1 and CDR2: DFQATT and SNEGSKA (reference sequence). With 3 bases clipped from V and 5 bases from J, the junction kept 4 bases outside the gene matches. The CDR3 loop spans 13 amino acids. The CDR3 protein is CSASTGGRTEAFF. The CDR3, as DNA: TGCAGTGCTAGTACAGGGGGCAGGACTGAAGCTTTCTTT.

The CDR3 coding sequence is TGTGCCAGCTCACCACCAGGGTTCTCACCCCTCCACTTT. Its translation: CASSPPGFSPLHF. The genes are TRBV18 and TRBJ1-6; D is undetermined. The germline V gene encodes CDR1 KGHSH and CDR2 LQKENI. Deletions cut 0 bases from V and 10 bases from J, with 7 bases between. CDR3 length equals 13 residues. The variable domain in full, with the rest retrieved from reference TRBV18 and TRBJ1-6, is NAGVMQNPRHLVRRRGQEARLRCSPMKGHSHVYWYRQLPEEGLKFMVYLQKENIIDESGMPKERFSAEFPKEGPSILRIQQVVRGDSAAYFCASSPPGFSPLHFGNGTRLTVT.

The chain joins TRBV27 to TRBJ2-6, with a possible D match to TRBD1 (6 bases). V was cut by 7 bases and J by 0 bases, with 19 bases left in between. The CDR3 consists of 18 residues. CDR1 and CDR2 from the germline V gene are MNHEY and SMNVEV (reference sequence). CDR3 region: CASTPGHQIGSGANVLTF. CDR3 sequence (DNA): TGTGCCAGCACCCCGGGACATCAAATAGGCTCTGGGGCCAACGTCCTGACTTTC.

This chain joins TRBV19 and TRBJ2-1; maybe TRBD1 (6 bases). V was trimmed by 7 bases and J by 4 bases, leaving 11 bases between them. The CDR3 covers 13 residues. Germline CDR1 is LNHDA and CDR2 is SQIVND (reference sequence). The CDR3 spells CASNDRYYNEQFF. The CDR3 DNA reads TGTGCCAGTAACGACAGGTATTACAATGAGCAGTTCTTC.

V usage is TRBV28 and J usage is TRBJ1-2; tentative D call: TRBD1 (5 bases). With 6 bases removed from V and 8 bases from J, the gap between germline ends came to 13 bases. Germline CDR1 reads MDHEN; CDR2 reads SYDVKM. This CDR3 contains 12 residues. The CDR3 coding sequence is TGTGCCAGCAGGCCAGACAGCGGGGGCTACACCTTC. It codes for CASRPDSGGYTF.